One and the same sample provided the 2 T cell receptor beta chains below, sequenced in a study. Each CDR3 protein gets one entry after TCRdb re-called the 5' RACE reads with MiXCR. Of roughly 42,000 distinct CDR3 sequences listed, less than 25% are singletons. Tregs were sorted as CD4+CD25+CD127-/low cells. Source material: Tregs sorted from blood. The receptors shown here come from a female donor with breast cancer.

On this clonotype: This may be a read error, as it is one base from a much larger clone. The chain has TRBV7-2 and TRBJ2-7, with 7 bases matching TRBD2. The V gene's germline CDR1 is SGHTA and CDR2 FQGNSA. The ends lost 4 bases at V and 3 bases at J; junction bases unmatched: 9. This CDR3 has 15 amino acids. The CDR3 bases are TGTGCCAGCAGCTACTCATCGACTAGCCACTACGAGCAGTACTTC. Residues: CASSYSSTSHYEQYF.

In the case of this clonotype: A read error is possible here, since a much larger clone lies one base away. The V call is TRBV6-5, the J call TRBJ1-3; no definite D call. The CDR3 spans 11 residues. Germline V gene lookup returns CDR1 MNHEY and CDR2 SVGAGI. V shed 8 bases and J shed 8 bases, with 10 bases lying between them. DNA of the CDR3: TGTGCCAGCGCTTCACGAGACACCATATATTTT. It encodes CASASRDTIYF.